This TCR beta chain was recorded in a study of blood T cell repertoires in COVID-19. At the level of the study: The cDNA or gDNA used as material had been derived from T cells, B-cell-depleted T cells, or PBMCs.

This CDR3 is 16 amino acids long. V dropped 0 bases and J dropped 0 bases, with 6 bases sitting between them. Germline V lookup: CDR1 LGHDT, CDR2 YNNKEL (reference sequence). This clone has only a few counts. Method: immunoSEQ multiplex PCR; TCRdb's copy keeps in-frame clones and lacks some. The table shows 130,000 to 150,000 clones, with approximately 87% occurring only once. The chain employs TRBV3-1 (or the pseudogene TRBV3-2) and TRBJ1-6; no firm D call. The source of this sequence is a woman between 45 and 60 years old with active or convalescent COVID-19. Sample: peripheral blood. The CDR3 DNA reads TGTGCCAGCAGCCAAGAAGAGAGCTCCTATAATTCACCCCTCCACTTT. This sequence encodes CASSQEESSYNSPLHF.